Below, one T cell receptor (beta chain) is given with its context. This clonotype was counted a few times. No antigen is known for it. There are no base qualities to consult, and no much larger clone falls within one base. CDR1 and CDR2 are drawn from the germline V gene: MNHNS, SASEGT. The CDR3 has 14 amino acids, counting the end cysteine and phenylalanine. The CDR3 DNA has 42 bases and is translated from base 1. Between the V and J ends, shortened by 2 bases and 3 bases respectively, the junction contains 10 bases. This specimen comes from a study of Graves' ophthalmopathy and Graves' hyperthyroidism (dated by TCRdb to 2017 to 2018). Notes on the research overall: Peripheral blood was collected at initial diagnosis, prior to any treatment. An independent validation cohort comprised fewer than 20 hyperthyroidism patients and some 16 patients who later progressed from hyperthyroidism to ophthalmopathy. In over 5 hyperthyroidism patients, the T-cell repertoires found in thyroid tissue were compared with those found in blood. After sampling, hyperthyroidism patients received methimazole starting at 30 mg daily, and ophthalmopathy patients received high-dose intravenous methylprednisolone. To tell Graves' ophthalmopathy apart from Graves' hyperthyroidism, and to predict which patients would progress to ophthalmopathy, the study relied on TCR beta repertoire signatures. In total, 120 to 150 blood samples were TCR-sequenced: fewer than 50 ophthalmopathy, some 80 hyperthyroidism and some 17 hyperthyroidism-to-ophthalmopathy patients. The approximately 100 discovery patients were divided at random into training and test sets in a 7:3 ratio. To explore V-J signatures distinguishing ophthalmopathy from hyperthyroidism, a discovery set of under 110 patients (43 ophthalmopathy, 55 to 60 stable hyperthyroidism) was enrolled.

For repertoire sequencing, TCR beta CDR3 regions were amplified from RNA transcripts. The first round of RT-PCR was done with HTBI primers and the Qiagen OneStep RT-PCR kit, and was followed by a second round of multiplex PCR, then size selection and purification. Libraries were sequenced on an Illumina HiSeq2000 using paired-end 100 bp reads. The authors' analysis ran thus. Reads were processed with SOAPnuke, discarding reads with adapters, uncalled bases, mean Phred below 15, or no exact constant-primer or identifier match. High-quality paired reads were merged with COPE v1.2.5. Each unique nucleotide sequence was defined as a clonotype, and clonotypes were aligned to IMGT TRB V, D and J references with MiTCR v1.1. Analysis was restricted to V-J combinations with a frequency above 0.0001, which covered roughly 99% of repertoires. For each V-J combination, a TCR clonal expansion and chaos score was defined as the ratio of F50 clonal expansion to chaos observed in the TCRdist matrix. Welch's t-statistics and random forest were used to narrow the features down to roughly twelve V-J combinations, which were then fed into a naive Bayes classifier. The Morisita-Horn index was used to measure how similar the thyroid and blood repertoires were. TCRdb trimmed the raw reads at Q25, called clones with MiXCR and kept productive beta chains. All rows with the same CDR3 protein become a single entry with the most common DNA and genes. The V and J calls follow TCRdb's processing rather than the paper's. The table for this sample lists 600,000 to 650,000 distinct CDR3 sequences; over 20% of them were counted only once. In total, the top ten clones hold around 6.5% of the sample.

Points the paper makes about the study in general: In cross-validation, the 13-signature model distinguished ophthalmopathy from stable hyperthyroidism with about 87% sensitivity and approximately 81% specificity, and in the test set the corresponding values were about 80% and 75%. Most expanded thyroid clonotypes with frequency above 0.001 were also detected in blood, suggesting blood repertoires may reflect the thyroid immune response. No statistical method was used to set the sample size in advance, and the investigators knew which group each participant was assigned to. In validation, the model predicted ophthalmopathy progression with 55% to 71% sensitivity and approximately 75% specificity; 12 predicted patients were CT-confirmed with GO in a median of 6.5 months.

A patient counted as having stable hyperthyroidism if there was no progression to ophthalmopathy within 18 months of follow-up. Patients with hyperthyroidism were aged 18 to 65 years, had been newly diagnosed, and had a disease duration of less than 2 months. Anyone with other autoimmune diseases, uncontrolled infections, pregnancy or lactation was excluded from the study. Clinical symptoms, serum thyroxine, TRAb, thyroid ultrasound and orbital computed tomography were used for diagnosis. PBMCs were isolated from about 9.1 ml of fresh peripheral blood by Ficoll-Paque density gradient centrifugation. Total RNA was extracted with Trizol reagent and quality-checked on an Agilent 2100 Bioanalyzer.

Specimen: peripheral blood. In this chain, TRBV6-1 is recombined with TRBJ2-5, and the D gene may be TRBD1, 6 bases matching. This clonotype originated in a woman between 18 and 30 years old with stable Graves' hyperthyroidism. Some clones in this sample may be carry-over from other donors' samples. Donor details come from another sample of the same person, matched by shared clones. CDR3 protein: CASSERHREETQYF. The DNA sequence is as follows: TGTGCCAGCAGTGAAAGGCACAGGGAAGAGACCCAGTACTTC.